The 11 T cell receptor beta chains reported below all come from one sample, sequenced in a study of T cell clonotyping in hematopoietic cell transplantation. This table comes from immunoSEQ multiplex PCR, and its TCRdb copy is limited to in-frame clones, with some not included. This table holds about 11,000 clones, 46% found once. Sequenced here: PBMCs, sampled 30 days after allogeneic stem cell transplant. The receptors here all came from a male patient aged 50 to 59 who had an allogeneic stem cell transplant from an unrelated donor, so the T cells may come from the graft donor. Some clones in this sample may be carry-over from other donors' samples.

This clone turned up a few times. The chain couples TRBV5-4 to TRBJ2-7; 10 bases line up with TRBD2. The length of the CDR3 is 16 residues. V was clipped by 5 bases and J by 1 base; unmatched bases: 9. Per germline, CDR1 SGHNT and CDR2 YYREEE (reference sequence). The CDR3 region is CASSPPGLASSYEQYF. The CDR3 region has the DNA TGTGCCAGCAGTCCTCCGGGACTAGCGAGTTCCTACGAGCAGTACTTC.

This chain links TRBV11-2 with TRBJ2-3; D uncertain. The CDR3 totals 16 residues. The V gene lost 5 bases and the J gene lost 0 bases, with 15 bases spanning the gap. The germline CDR1 and CDR2 sequences are SGHAT and FQNNGV. The CDR3 DNA sequence: TGTGCCAGCAGCCCATCGGCAGGAAGAAGCACAGATACGCAGTATTTT. The encoded protein is CASSPSAGRSTDTQYF. The variable domain in full, with the rest retrieved from reference TRBV11-2 and TRBJ2-3, is EAGVAQSPRYKIIEKRQSVAFWCNPISGHATLYWYQQILGQGPKLLIQFQNNGVVDDSQLPKDRFSAERLKGVDSTLKIQPAKLEDSAVYLCASSPSAGRSTDTQYFGPGTRLTVL.

The chain recombines TRBV4-1 with TRBJ1-1; D is uncertain. The CDR3 extends over 16 amino acids. Germline V gives CDR1 MGHRA, CDR2 YSYEKL. V lost 1 base and J lost 1, with 13 bases in between. CDR3 sequence (DNA): TGCGCCAGCAGCCAAGCTTGGAGTACGGAGAACACTGAAGCTTTCTTT. Translating gives CASSQAWSTENTEAFF.

This chain links TRBV25-1 with TRBJ1-5; D not resolved. Trimming shortened V by 3 bases and J by 6 bases, and 9 bases separated the two germline ends. This CDR3 contains 13 residues. Per the germline V gene, CDR1 is MGHDK and CDR2 is SYGVNS. DNA for the CDR3: TGTGCCAGCAGTGACTCAGGTAGTCAGCCCCAGCATTTT. As protein: CASSDSGSQPQHF.

The chain has TRBV29-1 and TRBJ2-7; D unresolved. This CDR3 comprises 13 residues. Per germline, CDR1 SQVTM and CDR2 ANQGSEA. The germline V and J ends were trimmed by 6 bases and 5 bases, with 17 bases remaining between them. The CDR3 loop is CSVTEMEFDEQYF. For the CDR3, the DNA is TGCAGCGTCACGGAGATGGAGTTCGACGAGCAGTACTTC.

V usage is TRBV4-1 and J usage is TRBJ1-1, with D uncertain. Trimming took 1 base from V and 4 from J, leaving 4 bases between them. Germline V gene sequence: CDR1 MGHRA, CDR2 YSYEKL. The CDR3 extends over 12 amino acids. The CDR3 here is CASSQAGTEAFF. The DNA for the CDR3 is TGCGCCAGCAGCCAAGCCGGCACTGAAGCTTTCTTT.

V is TRBV7-2 and J is TRBJ1-2; D is possibly TRBD1 (5 bases). The CDR3 length is 15 residues. Germline V gene sequence: CDR1 SGHTA, CDR2 FQGNSA. V was shortened by 3 bases and J by 0 bases, with 11 bases between the two germline ends. CDR3 DNA: TGTGCCAGCAGCTTCGCAGACAGCCCTAACTATGGCTACACCTTC. Protein: CASSFADSPNYGYTF.

V and J are TRBV30 and TRBJ1-1, with D maybe TRBD1 (5 bases). Trimming cost V 3 bases and J 5 bases, with 13 bases left between them. Germline CDR1 reads GTSNPN; CDR2 reads SVGIG (reference sequence). CDR3 length equals 13 residues. As DNA, the CDR3 is TGTGCCTGGAGAGGACACGAGGGGACTGAAGCTTTCTTT. This gives the protein CAWRGHEGTEAFF.

V is TRBV6-5 and J is TRBJ1-5; D is ambiguous. CDR1 is MNHEY, CDR2 SVGAGI, per germline. V was pared by 4 bases and J by 4 bases, with 8 bases between. This CDR3 has 13 residues. The CDR3 nucleotides are TGTGCCAGCAGTTTATATTGGAATCAGCCCCAGCATTTT. It is translated as CASSLYWNQPQHF.

This clone occurred once. This chain joins TRBV25-1 and TRBJ2-7; 9 nucleotides match TRBD1. Judging by the DNA end, TRBJ2-1 fits better; the J call may be wrong. The length of the CDR3 is 17 residues. CDR1 and CDR2 from the germline V gene are MGHDK and SYGVNS. CDR3 region: CASSDHLGRDRVTEQFF. The CDR3, as DNA: TGTGCCAGCAGTGACCATTTGGGGCGGGACAGGGTCACTGAGCAGTTCTTC.

V usage is TRBV5-1 and J usage is TRBJ1-2; a weak D match, TRBD1 (5 bases). The CDR3 covers 13 residues. The V gene's germline CDR1 is SGHRS and CDR2 YFSETQ. Trimming shortened V by 0 bases and J by 4 bases, and 7 bases separated the two germline ends. CDR3: CASSLDQGYGYTF. In DNA, the CDR3 is TGCGCCAGCAGCTTGGACCAGGGCTATGGCTACACCTTC.